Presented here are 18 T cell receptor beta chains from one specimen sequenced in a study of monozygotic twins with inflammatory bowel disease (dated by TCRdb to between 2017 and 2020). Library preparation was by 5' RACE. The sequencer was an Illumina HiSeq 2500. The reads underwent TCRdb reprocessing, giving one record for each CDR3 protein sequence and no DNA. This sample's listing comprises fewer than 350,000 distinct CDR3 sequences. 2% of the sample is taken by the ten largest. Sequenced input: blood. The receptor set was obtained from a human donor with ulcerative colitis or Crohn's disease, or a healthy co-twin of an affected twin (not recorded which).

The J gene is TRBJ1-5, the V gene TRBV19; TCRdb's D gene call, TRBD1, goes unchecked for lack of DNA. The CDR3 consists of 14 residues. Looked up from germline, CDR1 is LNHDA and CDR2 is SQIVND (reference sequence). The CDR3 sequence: CASKQGASSQPQHF.

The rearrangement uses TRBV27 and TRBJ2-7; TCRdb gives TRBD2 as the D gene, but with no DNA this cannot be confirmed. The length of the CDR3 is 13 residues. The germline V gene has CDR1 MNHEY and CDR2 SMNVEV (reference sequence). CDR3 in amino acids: CATRDSGIAEQYF.

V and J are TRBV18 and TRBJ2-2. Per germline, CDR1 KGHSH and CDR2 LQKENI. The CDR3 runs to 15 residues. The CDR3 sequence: CASSPGQANTGELFF.

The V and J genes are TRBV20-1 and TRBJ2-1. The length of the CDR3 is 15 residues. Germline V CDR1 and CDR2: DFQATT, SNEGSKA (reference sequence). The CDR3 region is CSARGDSSSYNEQFF.

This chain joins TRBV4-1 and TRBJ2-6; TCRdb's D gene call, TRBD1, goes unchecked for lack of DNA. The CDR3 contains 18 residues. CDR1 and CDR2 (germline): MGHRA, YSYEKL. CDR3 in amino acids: CASSPDRGHLSGANVLTF.

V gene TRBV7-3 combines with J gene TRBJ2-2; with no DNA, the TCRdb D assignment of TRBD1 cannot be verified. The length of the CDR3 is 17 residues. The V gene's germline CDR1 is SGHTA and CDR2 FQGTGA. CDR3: CASSLTNAQGDTGELFF. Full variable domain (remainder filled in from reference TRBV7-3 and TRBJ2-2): GAGVSQTPSNKVTEKGKYVELRCDPISGHTALYWYRQSLGQGPEFLIYFQGTGAADDSGLPNDRFFAVRPEGSVSTLKIQRTERGDSAVYLCASSLTNAQGDTGELFFGEGSRLTVL.

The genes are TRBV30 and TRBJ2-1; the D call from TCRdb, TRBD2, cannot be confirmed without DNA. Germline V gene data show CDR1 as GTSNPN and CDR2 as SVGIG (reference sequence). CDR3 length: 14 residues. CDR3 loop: CAWSRADLYNEQFF. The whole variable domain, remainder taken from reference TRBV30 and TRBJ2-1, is SQTIHQWPATLVQPVGSPLSLECTVEGTSNPNLYWYRQAAGRGLQLLFYSVGIGQISSEVPQNLSASRPQDRQFILSSKKLLLSDSGFYLCAWSRADLYNEQFFGPGTRLTVL.

The CDR3 loop is CASSLGGRGRVSSLAEQFF. The rearrangement joins TRBV7-8 to TRBJ2-1; no DNA is available, so the TRBD1 call from TCRdb remains unchecked. Per germline, CDR1 SGHVS and CDR2 FQNEAQ. CDR3 length equals 19 residues.

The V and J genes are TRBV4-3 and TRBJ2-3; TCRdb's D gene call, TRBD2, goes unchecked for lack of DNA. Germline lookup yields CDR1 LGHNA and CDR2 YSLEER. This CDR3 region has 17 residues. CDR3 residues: CASSPGTSGGATDTQYF.

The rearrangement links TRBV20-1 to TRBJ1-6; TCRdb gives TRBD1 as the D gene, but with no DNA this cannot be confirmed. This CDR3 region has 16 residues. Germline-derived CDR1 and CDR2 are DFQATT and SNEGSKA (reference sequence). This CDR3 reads CSASDQRTGNNSPLHF.

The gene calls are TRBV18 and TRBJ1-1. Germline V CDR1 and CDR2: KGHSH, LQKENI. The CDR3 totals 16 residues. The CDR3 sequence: CASSPYSTGGNTEAFF. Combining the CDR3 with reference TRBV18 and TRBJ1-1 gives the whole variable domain NAGVMQNPRHLVRRRGQEARLRCSPMKGHSHVYWYRQLPEEGLKFMVYLQKENIIDESGMPKERFSAEFPKEGPSILRIQQVVRGDSAAYFCASSPYSTGGNTEAFFGQGTRLTVV.

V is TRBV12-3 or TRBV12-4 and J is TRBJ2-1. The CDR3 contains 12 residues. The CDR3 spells CASSTVYNEQFF.

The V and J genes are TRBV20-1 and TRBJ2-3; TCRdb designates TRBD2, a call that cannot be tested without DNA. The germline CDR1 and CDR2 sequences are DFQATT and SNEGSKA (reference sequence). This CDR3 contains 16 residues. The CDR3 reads CSARRLAGDRTDTQYF.

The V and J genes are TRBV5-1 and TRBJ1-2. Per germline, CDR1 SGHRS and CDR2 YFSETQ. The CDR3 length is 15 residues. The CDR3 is CASSLDGRANYGYTF. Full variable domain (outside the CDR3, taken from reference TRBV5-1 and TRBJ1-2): KAGVTQTPRYLIKTRGQQVTLSCSPISGHRSVSWYQQTPGQGLQFLFEYFSETQRNKGNFPGRFSGRQFSNSRSEMNVSTLELGDSALYLCASSLDGRANYGYTFGSGTRLTVV.

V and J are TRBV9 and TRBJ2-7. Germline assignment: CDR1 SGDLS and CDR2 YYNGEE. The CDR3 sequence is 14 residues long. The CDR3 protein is CASSVGYSSYEQYF.

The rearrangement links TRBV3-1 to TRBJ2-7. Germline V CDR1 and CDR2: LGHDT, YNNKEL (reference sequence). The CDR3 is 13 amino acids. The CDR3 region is CASSQELAGEQYF.

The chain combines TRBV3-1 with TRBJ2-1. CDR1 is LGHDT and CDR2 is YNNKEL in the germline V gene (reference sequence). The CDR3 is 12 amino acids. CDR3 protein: CASSQVNNEQFF.

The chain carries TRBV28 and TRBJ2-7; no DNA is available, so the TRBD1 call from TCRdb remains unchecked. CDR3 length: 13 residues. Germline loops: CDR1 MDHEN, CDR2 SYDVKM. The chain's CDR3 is CASSRDGNAIDNF. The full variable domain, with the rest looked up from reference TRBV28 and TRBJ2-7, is DVKVTQSSRYLVKRTGEKVFLECVQDMDHENMFWYRQDPGLGLRLIYFSYDVKMKEKGDIPEGYSVSREKKERFSLILESASTNQTSMYLCASSRDGNAIDNFGPGTRLTVT.